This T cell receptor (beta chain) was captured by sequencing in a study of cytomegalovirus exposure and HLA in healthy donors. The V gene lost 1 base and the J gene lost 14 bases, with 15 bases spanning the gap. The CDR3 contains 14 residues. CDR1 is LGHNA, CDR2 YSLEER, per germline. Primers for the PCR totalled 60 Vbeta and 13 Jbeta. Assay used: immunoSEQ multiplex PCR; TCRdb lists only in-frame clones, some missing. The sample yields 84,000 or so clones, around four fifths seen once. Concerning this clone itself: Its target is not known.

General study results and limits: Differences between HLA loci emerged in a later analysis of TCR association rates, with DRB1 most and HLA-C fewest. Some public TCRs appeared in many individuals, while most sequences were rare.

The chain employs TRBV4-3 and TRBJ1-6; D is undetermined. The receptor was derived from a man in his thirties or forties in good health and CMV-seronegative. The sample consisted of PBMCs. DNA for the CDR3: TGCGCCAGCAGCCAAGTCACCCATTTGCGGACCCTCCACTTT. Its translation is CASSQVTHLRTLHF.